This T cell receptor beta chain emerged from a study of T-cell reconstitution after alpha-beta-depleted transplantation in children. The CDR3 contains 15 residues. Trimming cost V 1 base and J 4 bases, with 13 bases left between them. Germline lookup yields CDR1 LNHDA and CDR2 SQIVND (reference sequence). Researchers prepared the TCRbeta library using unique molecular identifiers, the study reports. TCRdb used MiXCR to reprocess the PCR reads, holding one entry per CDR3 protein. The repertoire includes around 400,000 distinct CDR3 sequences, about 11% of them detected once, and roughly 5.5% sits in the top ten.

The receptor's source is a human donor who donated a stem cell graft to a child with acute myeloid leukemia. The sample in question was PBMCs from the stem cell graft donor, obtained from the stem cell graft. The chain employs TRBV19 and TRBJ1-1, with D possibly being TRBD1 (6 bases). For the CDR3, the DNA is TGTGCCAGTAGTATAGCGGGGGCGCGAGGCACTGAAGCTTTCTTT. Its translation: CASSIAGARGTEAFF.